This T cell receptor (beta chain) was recovered during a study of cytomegalovirus exposure and HLA in healthy donors. Whole-study results and caveats: An observed cluster of highly shared sequence variants was recorded as a likely sequencing artifact. Previously analyzed data showed that most TCR beta V segments were productive at a frequency of about 90% or about 30%. Later, TCR association rates were found to vary by HLA locus, highest for DRB1 and lowest for HLA-C. TCR beta V- and J-gene trimming was later associated with a missense DCLRE1C variant.

This CDR3 region has 15 residues. V shed 5 bases and J shed 1 base, with 13 bases lying between them. The V gene's germline CDR1 is SNHLY and CDR2 FYNNEI. In the PCR, 60 Vbeta and 13 Jbeta primers were used. Method: immunoSEQ multiplex PCR; TCRdb's copy keeps in-frame clones and lacks some. The repertoire consists of about 120,000 clones, with over 9.5% occurring once and the leading ten covering approximately 4.5%. Comments on this clone: What it binds is not known.

The sample comprised PBMCs. The TCR was taken from a woman aged 18-30 years in good health and CMV-seropositive. This chain links TRBV2 with TRBJ2-3, with D possibly matching TRBD1 (5 bases). CDR3 protein: CASSSQGVGTDTQYF. In DNA, the CDR3 is TGTGCCAGCAGTTCACAAGGGGTTGGCACAGATACGCAGTATTTT.